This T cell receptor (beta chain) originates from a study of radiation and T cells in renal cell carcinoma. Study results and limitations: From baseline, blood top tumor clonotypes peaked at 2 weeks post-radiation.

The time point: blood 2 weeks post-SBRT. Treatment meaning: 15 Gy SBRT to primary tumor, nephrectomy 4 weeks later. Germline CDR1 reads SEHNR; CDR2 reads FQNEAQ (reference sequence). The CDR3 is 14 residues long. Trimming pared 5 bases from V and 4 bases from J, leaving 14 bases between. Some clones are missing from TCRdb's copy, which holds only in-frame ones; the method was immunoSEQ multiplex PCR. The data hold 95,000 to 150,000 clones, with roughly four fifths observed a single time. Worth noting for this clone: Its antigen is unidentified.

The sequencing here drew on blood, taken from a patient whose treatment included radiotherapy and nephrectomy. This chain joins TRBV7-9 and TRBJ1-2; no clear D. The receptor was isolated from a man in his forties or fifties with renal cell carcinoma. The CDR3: CASSIDAQSYGYTF. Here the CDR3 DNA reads TGTGCCAGCAGCATAGACGCACAGAGCTATGGCTACACCTTC.